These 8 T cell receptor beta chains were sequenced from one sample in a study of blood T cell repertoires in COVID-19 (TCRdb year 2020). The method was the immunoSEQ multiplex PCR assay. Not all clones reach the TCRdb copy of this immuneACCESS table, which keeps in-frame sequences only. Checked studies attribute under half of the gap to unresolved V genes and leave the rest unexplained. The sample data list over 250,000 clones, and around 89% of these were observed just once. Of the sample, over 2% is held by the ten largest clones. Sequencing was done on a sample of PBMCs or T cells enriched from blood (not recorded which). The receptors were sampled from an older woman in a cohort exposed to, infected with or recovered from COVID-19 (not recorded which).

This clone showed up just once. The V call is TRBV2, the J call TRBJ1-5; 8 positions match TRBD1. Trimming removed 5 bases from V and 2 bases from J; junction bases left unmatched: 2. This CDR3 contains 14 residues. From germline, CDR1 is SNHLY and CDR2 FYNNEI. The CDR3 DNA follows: TGTGCCAGCAGTCCGGGACAGGGCAATCAGCCCCAGCATTTT. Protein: CASSPGQGNQPQHF.

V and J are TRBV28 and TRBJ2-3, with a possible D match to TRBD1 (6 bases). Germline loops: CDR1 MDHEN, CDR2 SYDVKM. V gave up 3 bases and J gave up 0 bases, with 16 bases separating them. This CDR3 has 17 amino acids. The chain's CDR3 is CASSLPLTGTSTDTQYF. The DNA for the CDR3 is TGTGCCAGCAGTTTGCCCCTGACAGGTACTAGCACAGATACGCAGTATTTT.

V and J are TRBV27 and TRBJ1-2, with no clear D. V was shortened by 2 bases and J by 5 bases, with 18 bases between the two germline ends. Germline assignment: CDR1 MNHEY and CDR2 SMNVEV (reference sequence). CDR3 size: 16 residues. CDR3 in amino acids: CASSLGPPPDLYGYTF. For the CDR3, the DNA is TGTGCCAGCAGTTTAGGGCCGCCGCCTGATCTGTATGGCTACACCTTC.

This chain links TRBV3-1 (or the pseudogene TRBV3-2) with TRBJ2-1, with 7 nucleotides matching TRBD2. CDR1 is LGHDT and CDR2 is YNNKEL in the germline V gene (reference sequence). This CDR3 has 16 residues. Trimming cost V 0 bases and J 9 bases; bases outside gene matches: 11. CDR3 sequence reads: CASSQDRVVAGGEQFF. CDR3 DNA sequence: TGTGCCAGCAGCCAAGATCGGGTAGTAGCGGGTGGTGAGCAGTTCTTC.

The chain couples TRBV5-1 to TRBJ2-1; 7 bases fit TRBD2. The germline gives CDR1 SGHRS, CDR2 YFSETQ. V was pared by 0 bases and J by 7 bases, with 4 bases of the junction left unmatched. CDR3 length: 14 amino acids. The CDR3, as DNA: TGCGCCAGCAGCTTGGCACGCGGGAGAAATGAGCAGTTCTTC. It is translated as CASSLARGRNEQFF.

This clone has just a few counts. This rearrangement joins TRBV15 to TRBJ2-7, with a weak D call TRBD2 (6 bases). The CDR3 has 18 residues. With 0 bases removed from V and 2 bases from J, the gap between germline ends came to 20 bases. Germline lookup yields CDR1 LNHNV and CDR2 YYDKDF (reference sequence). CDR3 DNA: TGTGCCACCAGCAGAGATCCGGGGCCCGAGGGAGGCCCCTACGAGCAGTACTTC. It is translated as CATSRDPGPEGGPYEQYF. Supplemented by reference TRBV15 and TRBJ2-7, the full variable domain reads DAMVIQNPRYQVTQFGKPVTLSCSQTLNHNVMYWYQQKSSQAPKLLFHYYDKDFNNEADTPDNFQSRRPNTSFCFLDIRSPGLGDTAMYLCATSRDPGPEGGPYEQYFGPGTRLTVT.

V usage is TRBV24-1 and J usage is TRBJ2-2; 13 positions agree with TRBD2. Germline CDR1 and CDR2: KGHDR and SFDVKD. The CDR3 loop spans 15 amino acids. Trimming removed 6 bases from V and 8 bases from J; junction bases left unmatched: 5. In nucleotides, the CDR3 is TGTGCCACCAGTAGGACTAGCGGGAGTTTAGGGGAGCTGTTTTTT. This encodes CATSRTSGSLGELFF.

CDR3 nucleotide sequence: TGCGCCAGCAGCACTGGACAGGGGGCGATGACTGAAGCTTTCTTT. It translates to CASSTGQGAMTEAFF. This chain joins TRBV5-1 and TRBJ1-1; 11 bases align to TRBD1. J gave up 5 bases and V 4 bases, and 7 bases lay outside the gene matches. The germline gives CDR1 SGHRS, CDR2 YFSETQ. CDR3 size: 15 residues.